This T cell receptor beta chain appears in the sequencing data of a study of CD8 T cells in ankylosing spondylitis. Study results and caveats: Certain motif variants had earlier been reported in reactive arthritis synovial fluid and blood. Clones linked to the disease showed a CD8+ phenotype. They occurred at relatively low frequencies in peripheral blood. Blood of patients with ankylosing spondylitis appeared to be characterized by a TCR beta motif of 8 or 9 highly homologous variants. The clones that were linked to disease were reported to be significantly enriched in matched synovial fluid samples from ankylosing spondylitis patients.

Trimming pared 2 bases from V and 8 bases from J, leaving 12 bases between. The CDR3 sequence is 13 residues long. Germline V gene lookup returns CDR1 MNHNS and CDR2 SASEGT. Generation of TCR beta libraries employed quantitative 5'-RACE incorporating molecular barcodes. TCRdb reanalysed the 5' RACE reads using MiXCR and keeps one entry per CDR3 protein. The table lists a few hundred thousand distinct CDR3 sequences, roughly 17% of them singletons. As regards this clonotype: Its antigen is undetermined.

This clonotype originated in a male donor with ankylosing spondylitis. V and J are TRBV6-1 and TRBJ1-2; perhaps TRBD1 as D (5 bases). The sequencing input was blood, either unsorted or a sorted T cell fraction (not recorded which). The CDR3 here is CASSEWASGGYTF. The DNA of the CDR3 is TGTGCCAGCAGTGAATGGGCATCAGGGGGCTACACCTTC.